Listed here are 24 T cell receptor beta chains from one sample, sequenced in a study of OX40 agonist ivuxolimab in advanced cancers. Only in-frame clones appear in the TCRdb table, and some are missing; sequencing was by immunoSEQ multiplex PCR. The repertoire has tens of thousands of clones, about four fifths of them found once; the top ten carry over 1%. The sequenced sample was CD4+ or CD8+ T cells sorted from blood, obtained in a trial of the OX40 agonist ivuxolimab. Receptors were obtained from an adult with an advanced solid tumor such as melanoma, head and neck, liver or kidney cancer.

The V call is TRBV30, the J call TRBJ2-3, with a possible D match to TRBD2 (6 bases). Germline-derived CDR1 and CDR2 are GTSNPN and SVGIG (reference sequence). Trimming left V 3 bases short and J 8 bases short, with 21 bases between. This CDR3 is 15 amino acids long. This CDR3 reads CAWRRREVTKGTQYF. In nucleotides, the CDR3 is TGTGCCTGGAGGCGGAGGGAGGTTACGAAGGGTACGCAGTATTTT. The full variable domain, rest sourced from reference TRBV30 and TRBJ2-3, is SQTIHQWPATLVQPVGSPLSLECTVEGTSNPNLYWYRQAAGRGLQLLFYSVGIGQISSEVPQNLSASRPQDRQFILSSKKLLLSDSGFYLCAWRRREVTKGTQYFGPGTRLTVL.

V gene TRBV6-1 combines with J gene TRBJ1-1; D not certain. The CDR3 covers 14 residues. Germline V gives CDR1 MNHNS, CDR2 SASEGT. Trimming removed 7 bases at V and 8 bases at J, with 20 bases between. The CDR3 here is CASKRDLAGKEAFF. The DNA of the CDR3 is TGTGCCAGCAAGAGGGATTTGGCAGGCAAGGAAGCTTTCTTT.

The V call is TRBV28, the J call TRBJ2-7; 7 nucleotides line up with TRBD2. Germline V gene sequence: CDR1 MDHEN, CDR2 SYDVKM. The V segment lost 4 bases and the J segment 1 base; nucleotides outside the gene matches: 7. This CDR3 region has 15 residues. The CDR3 sequence is CASSSGGRDSYEQYF. DNA of the CDR3: TGTGCCAGCAGTTCGGGTGGGAGGGATTCCTACGAGCAGTACTTC.

In this sample, this clone turned up a few times. The gene calls are TRBV7-8 and TRBJ2-1; 15 positions agree with TRBD2. After removal of 2 bases from V and 8 bases from J, the junction contained 7 bases not matched to a gene. Germline assignment: CDR1 SGHVS and CDR2 FQNEAQ. The CDR3 sequence is 17 residues long. The CDR3 nucleotides are TGTGCCAGCAGCTTAAGGACTAGCGGGGGGGCCTCGTATGAGCAGTTCTTC. As protein: CASSLRTSGGASYEQFF.

The CDR3 sequence is CASSRAGTDSYTF. DNA for the CDR3: TGTGCCAGTAGTAGAGCCGGGACGGACAGCTACACCTTC. The chain couples TRBV19 to TRBJ1-2; weak D call: TRBD1 (5 bases). The length of the CDR3 is 13 residues. Germline loops: CDR1 LNHDA, CDR2 SQIVND (reference sequence). Between the trimmed V and J ends, which lost 4 bases and 9 bases, there was a span of 15 bases.

This sequence joins TRBV7-9 and TRBJ1-4; 9 bases are a match to TRBD1. This CDR3 is 15 amino acids long. The ends lost 4 bases at V and 6 bases at J; junction bases unmatched: 6. The germline V gene has CDR1 SEHNR and CDR2 FQNEAQ (reference sequence). DNA for the CDR3: TGTGCCAGCAGCTGGGGGACAGGGAGGGATGAAAAACTGTTTTTT. Encoded protein: CASSWGTGRDEKLFF.

The chain couples TRBV2 to TRBJ1-2; perhaps TRBD1 as D (6 bases). Germline V gene data show CDR1 as SNHLY and CDR2 as FYNNEI. V was clipped by 4 bases and J by 5 bases, with 14 bases between them. This CDR3 spans 14 amino acids. The CDR3, as DNA: TGTGCCAGCAGTGGTCCGGGGGGCGGGTATGGCTACACCTTC. Translating gives CASSGPGGGYGYTF.

This CDR3 is CASSDSGRSTDTQYF. The CDR3 DNA reads TGTGCCAGCAGTGATAGCGGGAGGAGCACAGATACGCAGTATTTT. The chain carries TRBV25-1 and TRBJ2-3; 10 bases map to TRBD2. Germline values: CDR1 MGHDK, CDR2 SYGVNS. After removal of 3 bases from V and 0 bases from J, the junction contained 0 bases not matched to a gene. The CDR3 runs to 15 residues.

V and J are TRBV5-1 and TRBJ2-5; 7 bases map to TRBD1. CDR1 SGHRS and CDR2 YFSETQ come from the germline V gene. CDR3 length: 14 amino acids. V trimming: 1 base; J trimming: 5 bases; junction bases outside the gene matches: 5. CDR3: CASSLSRGYETQYF. The CDR3 DNA is TGCGCCAGCAGCTTGTCCAGGGGGTATGAGACCCAGTACTTC.

The chain employs TRBV5-6 and TRBJ2-1, with 11 bases identical to TRBD2. The trim removed 5 bases at V and 6 bases at J, leaving 7 bases unmatched. This CDR3 has 15 residues. The germline gives CDR1 SGHDT, CDR2 YYEEEE. CDR3 coding DNA: TGTGCCAGCAGGAGGGGACTAGCGGCTATCAATGAGCAGTTCTTC. Translation gives CASRRGLAAINEQFF.

The chain has TRBV27 and TRBJ2-2; 8 nucleotides line up with TRBD1. The CDR3 sequence is 15 residues long. The germline V gene has CDR1 MNHEY and CDR2 SMNVEV (reference sequence). V lost 9 bases and J lost 2; bases outside the gene matches: 8. For the CDR3, the DNA is TGTGCCAGAGGGAGGACAGGGACTAACACCGGGGAGCTGTTTTTT. Its translation: CARGRTGTNTGELFF.

This clone was found a few times. The chain couples TRBV19 to TRBJ1-1; 7 positions agree with TRBD1. Per the germline V gene, CDR1 is LNHDA and CDR2 is SQIVND (reference sequence). The length of the CDR3 is 13 residues. The trim removed 0 bases at V and 5 bases at J, leaving 0 bases unmatched. The DNA for the CDR3 is TGTGCCAGTAGTATAGAGGGACAGACTGAAGCTTTCTTT. Encoded protein: CASSIEGQTEAFF. The full variable domain, rest sourced from reference TRBV19 and TRBJ1-1, is DGGITQSPKYLFRKEGQNVTLSCEQNLNHDAMYWYRQDPGQGLRLIYYSQIVNDFQKGDIAEGYSVSREKKESFPLTVTSAQKNPTAFYLCASSIEGQTEAFFGQGTRLTVV.

The chain recombines TRBV11-3 with TRBJ2-2; D might be TRBD2 (6 bases). Germline V gives CDR1 SGHNT, CDR2 YENEEA. The germline V and J ends were trimmed by 1 base and 6 bases, with 15 bases remaining between them. There are 16 residues in the CDR3. CDR3 coding DNA: TGTGCCAGCAGCTTAGTTGGGGGGATTGTGTCCGGGGAGCTGTTTTTT. Protein sequence: CASSLVGGIVSGELFF.

The J gene is TRBJ2-7, the V gene TRBV5-1; 7 nucleotides match TRBD1. Trimming cost V 4 bases and J 4 bases; bases outside gene matches: 11. This CDR3 is built from 15 residues. Per germline, CDR1 SGHRS and CDR2 YFSETQ. The DNA of the CDR3 is TGCGCCAGCAGCCCCACGGGTGAGGGGGCTTACGAGCAGTACTTC. Its protein is CASSPTGEGAYEQYF. The whole variable domain, remainder taken from reference TRBV5-1 and TRBJ2-7, is KAGVTQTPRYLIKTRGQQVTLSCSPISGHRSVSWYQQTPGQGLQFLFEYFSETQRNKGNFPGRFSGRQFSNSRSEMNVSTLELGDSALYLCASSPTGEGAYEQYFGPGTRLTVT.

For the CDR3, the DNA is TGTGCCAGCAGTCTTAGCGGGAGAGGCTCCTACAATGAGCAGTTCTTC. This codes for CASSLSGRGSYNEQFF. This rearrangement joins TRBV2 to TRBJ2-1; 9 nucleotides line up with TRBD2. The CDR3 loop spans 16 amino acids. Germline V gene data show CDR1 as SNHLY and CDR2 as FYNNEI. V dropped 5 bases and J dropped 0; count of bases not matched to a gene: 5.

The chain joins TRBV30 to TRBJ1-4, with a weak D call TRBD1 (5 bases). The germline V gene has CDR1 GTSNPN and CDR2 SVGIG (reference sequence). V dropped 0 bases and J dropped 7 bases, with 9 bases sitting between them. CDR3 size: 13 residues. The CDR3 protein is CAWSVSGAEKLFF. The CDR3 nucleotides read TGTGCCTGGAGTGTAAGCGGGGCTGAAAAACTGTTTTTT.

The V and J genes are TRBV30 and TRBJ2-3, with D unresolved. V dropped 2 bases and J dropped 4 bases, with 4 bases sitting between them. The length of the CDR3 is 11 residues. CDR1 is GTSNPN and CDR2 is SVGIG in the germline V gene (reference sequence). This CDR3 is CAWSLADTQYF. As DNA, the CDR3 is TGTGCCTGGAGTTTAGCAGATACGCAGTATTTT.

The chain employs TRBV7-2 and TRBJ1-1; D call uncertain. Germline V gene sequence: CDR1 SGHTA, CDR2 FQGNSA. V lost 3 bases and J lost 2, with 7 bases in between. The CDR3 extends over 13 amino acids. The CDR3 reads CASSFYRNTEAFF. The CDR3 DNA reads as TGTGCCAGCAGCTTTTACAGAAACACTGAAGCTTTCTTT.

The chain combines TRBV5-1 with TRBJ2-5; 10 nucleotides agree with TRBD2. Germline trimming cut 0 bases from V and 2 bases from J; bases unmatched to any gene: 4. The CDR3 contains 16 residues. CDR1 and CDR2 (germline): SGHRS, YFSETQ. The chain's CDR3 is CASSLAGAGGQETQYF. In nucleotides, the CDR3 is TGCGCCAGCAGCTTGGCGGGAGCGGGAGGGCAAGAGACCCAGTACTTC.

The chain combines TRBV28 with TRBJ2-5, with TRBD2 matching 13 bases. The J segment lost 5 bases and the V segment lost 7 bases, leaving 10 bases of the junction unmatched. CDR1 MDHEN and CDR2 SYDVKM come from the germline V gene. There are 16 residues in the CDR3. This CDR3 is CASKEWTSGSLETQYF. The CDR3 DNA is TGTGCCAGCAAAGAGTGGACTAGCGGGAGTTTGGAGACCCAGTACTTC.

This chain connects TRBV18 to TRBJ2-7; D is possibly TRBD1 (6 bases). Germline CDR1 and CDR2: KGHSH and LQKENI. Deletions cut 2 bases from V and 7 bases from J, with 15 bases between. The CDR3 has 14 residues. The CDR3 bases are TGTGCCAGCTCACCAACACAGGGTAGAGAGGAGCAGTACTTC. Protein: CASSPTQGREEQYF.

CDR3 sequence: CASGLGTGPSYEQYF. CDR3 DNA sequence: TGTGCTAGTGGTTTGGGGACAGGGCCCTCCTACGAGCAGTACTTC. This sequence joins TRBV12-5 and TRBJ2-7, with 8 bases matching TRBD1. Germline assignment: CDR1 LGHNT and CDR2 FRNRAP. This CDR3 comprises 15 residues. J was trimmed by 0 bases and V by 1 base; bases with no gene match: 2. Combining the CDR3 with reference TRBV12-5 and TRBJ2-7 gives the whole variable domain DARVTQTPRHKVTEMGQEVTMRCQPILGHNTVFWYRQTMMQGLELLAYFRNRAPLDDSGMPKDRFSAEMPDATLATLKIQPSEPRDSAVYFCASGLGTGPSYEQYFGPGTRLTVT.

This clone turned up a few times. One end of the junction is discordant with germline, which a read error may explain. The chain has TRBV30 and TRBJ2-2; D is undetermined. Germline lookup yields CDR1 GTSNPN and CDR2 SVGIG (reference sequence). CDR3 length: 14 amino acids. CDR3 protein: CACSGGVNTGELFF. CDR3 in DNA: TGTGCCTGTAGTGGCGGAGTGAACACCGGGGAGCTGTTTTTT.

The DNA of the CDR3 is TGTGCCAGCAGCCAAGATGCCAGGGGGAGGTGGTACAATGAGCAGTTCTTC. It is translated as CASSQDARGRWYNEQFF. This chain uses TRBV14 with TRBJ2-1, with D possibly TRBD1 on 7 matching bases. The germline V gene encodes CDR1 SGHDN and CDR2 FVKESK. This CDR3 comprises 17 residues. The V and J ends lost 0 bases and 4 bases respectively, with 16 bases between them.